This record looks at one T cell receptor beta chain sequence and its context. Its specificity is not known. This record comes from a study of cytomegalovirus exposure and HLA in healthy donors. The PCR contained 60 Vbeta and 13 Jbeta primers. In the source study's methods: The count from a later analysis was roughly 80 million unique TCR beta chains, some 10 million of them shared. Generated by immunoSEQ multiplex PCR, the TCRdb table keeps only in-frame clones and is missing some. The D gene and trimming were derived from the DNA, and the V and J assignments and clone size from that table. The data hold about 160,000 clones, with roughly three quarters observed a single time. The germline V gene encodes CDR1 LGHNA and CDR2 YSLEER. This CDR3 has 14 amino acids. The V gene end was trimmed by 6 bases and the J gene end by 3 bases; junction bases not matched to a gene: 6. Whole-study results and caveats: Highly shared sequence variants in one cluster were likely a sequencing artifact. TCR beta chains numbering some 160 were designated cytomegalovirus-associated.

The sample was PBMCs. The sequence came from a man aged 35 to 55 in good health and CMV-seropositive. The chain links TRBV4-3 to TRBJ1-2, with TRBD1 matching 8 bases. The CDR3 DNA sequence: TGCGCCAGCAGTCGTACAGGGGGGGACTATGGCTACACCTTC. Protein product: CASSRTGGDYGYTF.